The subject of this entry is one T cell receptor beta chain. Participants spanned ages about 18 to 100 years and resided in fewer than 30 US areas. The data were obtained in a study of blood T cell repertoires in COVID-19. Study as a whole: COVID-19 samples collected from the United States, Italy and Spain covered acute and convalescent phases. Nucleic acid was either cDNA or gDNA, and it came from T cells, B-cell-depleted T cells, or PBMCs.

In the authors' workflow: Estimates of nucleated cell counts were drawn from the amplification of reference gene primers. The table came from immunoSEQ multiplex PCR; TCRdb's copy has only in-frame clones and leaves some out. Clone size and V and J calls were adopted from that table, with D and trimming inferred from the DNA. The sample holds hundreds of thousands of clones; roughly 85% are singletons and the top ten take about 4.1%. This CDR3 is built from 15 residues. Germline V lookup: CDR1 SGHNT, CDR2 YENEEA. Deletions cut 4 bases from V and 0 bases from J, with 10 bases between. This TCR came from a woman aged 40 to 50 with acute COVID-19. This sequence joins TRBV11-3 and TRBJ2-1; D is ambiguous. The sequenced sample was PBMCs or T cells enriched from blood (not recorded which). The CDR3 loop reads CASSSPPSSYNEQFF. The DNA of the CDR3 is TGTGCCAGCAGCTCCCCCCCTAGCTCCTACAATGAGCAGTTCTTC.